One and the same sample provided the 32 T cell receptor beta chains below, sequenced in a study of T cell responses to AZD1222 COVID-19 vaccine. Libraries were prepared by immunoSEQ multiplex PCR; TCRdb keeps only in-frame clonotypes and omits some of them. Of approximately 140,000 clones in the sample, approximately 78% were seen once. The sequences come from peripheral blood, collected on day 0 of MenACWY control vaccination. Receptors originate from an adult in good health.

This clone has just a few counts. The CDR3 reads CASSSSRTEPQHF. The CDR3 coding sequence is TGTGCCAGCAGCTCAAGCCGCACGGAGCCCCAGCATTTT. The chain carries TRBV11-2 and TRBJ1-5, with D hard to call. The CDR3 is made up of 13 amino acids. Germline loops: CDR1 SGHAT, CDR2 FQNNGV. The V end lost 4 bases, the J end lost 8 bases, and 12 bases lay between the germline ends.

The CDR3 sequence: CASSQRLAVSRDTQYF. CDR3 sequence (DNA): TGTGCCAGCAGCCAAAGACTAGCGGTGAGTCGGGATACGCAGTATTTT. The rearrangement uses TRBV3-1 (or the pseudogene TRBV3-2) and TRBJ2-3; 9 bases are a match to TRBD2. The germline CDR1 and CDR2 sequences are LGHDT and YNNKEL (reference sequence). The CDR3 contains 16 residues. With V trimmed by 2 bases and J by 6 bases, 9 bases remained unmatched.

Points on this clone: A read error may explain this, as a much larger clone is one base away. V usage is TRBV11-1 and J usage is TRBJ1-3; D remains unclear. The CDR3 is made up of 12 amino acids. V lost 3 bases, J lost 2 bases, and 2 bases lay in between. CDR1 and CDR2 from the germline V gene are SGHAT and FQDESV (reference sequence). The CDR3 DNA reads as TGTGCCAGCAGCTTCCCTGGAAACACCATATATTTT. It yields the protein CASSFPGNTIYF. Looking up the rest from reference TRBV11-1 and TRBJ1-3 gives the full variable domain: EAEVAQSPRYKITEKSQAVAFWCDPISGHATLYWYRQILGQGPELLVQFQDESVVDDSQLPKDRFSAERLKGVDSTLKIQPAELGDSAMYLCASSFPGNTIYFGEGSWLTVV.

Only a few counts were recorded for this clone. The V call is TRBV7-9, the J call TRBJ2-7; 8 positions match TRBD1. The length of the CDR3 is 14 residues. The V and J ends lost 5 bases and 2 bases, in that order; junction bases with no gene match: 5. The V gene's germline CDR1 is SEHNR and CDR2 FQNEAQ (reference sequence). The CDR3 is CASSTDRAPYEQYF. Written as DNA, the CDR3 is TGTGCCAGCAGCACGGACAGGGCCCCCTACGAGCAGTACTTC.

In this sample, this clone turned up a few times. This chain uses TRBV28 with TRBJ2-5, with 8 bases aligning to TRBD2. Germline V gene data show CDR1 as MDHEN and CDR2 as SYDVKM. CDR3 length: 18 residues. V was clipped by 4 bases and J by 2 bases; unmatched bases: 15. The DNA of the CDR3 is TGTGCCAGCAGTTCCCAAGCGGGGGCCGGTTCAGGGCAAGAGACCCAGTACTTC. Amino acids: CASSSQAGAGSGQETQYF.

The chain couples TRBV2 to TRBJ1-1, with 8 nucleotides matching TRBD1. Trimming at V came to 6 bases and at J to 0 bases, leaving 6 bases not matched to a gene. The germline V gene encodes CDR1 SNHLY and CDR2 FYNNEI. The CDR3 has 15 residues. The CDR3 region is CASRDRVIMNTEAFF. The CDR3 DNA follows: TGTGCCAGCAGGGACAGGGTTATTATGAACACTGAAGCTTTCTTT.

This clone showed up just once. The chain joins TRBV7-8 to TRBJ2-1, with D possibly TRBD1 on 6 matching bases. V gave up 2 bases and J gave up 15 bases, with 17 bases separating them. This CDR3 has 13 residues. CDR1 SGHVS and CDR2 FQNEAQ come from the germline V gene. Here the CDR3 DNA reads TGTGCCAGCAGCTTACTGGACAGTTCAGACCCGTTCTTC. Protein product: CASSLLDSSDPFF.

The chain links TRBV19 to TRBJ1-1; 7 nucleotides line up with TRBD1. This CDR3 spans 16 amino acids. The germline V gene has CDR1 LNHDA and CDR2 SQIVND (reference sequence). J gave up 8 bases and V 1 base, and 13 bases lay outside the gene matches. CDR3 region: CASSIGGAAGGVEAFF. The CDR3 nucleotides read TGTGCCAGTAGTATAGGGGGCGCGGCAGGGGGAGTCGAAGCTTTCTTT.

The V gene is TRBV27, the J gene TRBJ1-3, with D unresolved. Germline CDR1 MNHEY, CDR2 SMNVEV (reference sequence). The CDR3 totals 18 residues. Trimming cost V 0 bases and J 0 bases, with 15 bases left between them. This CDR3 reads CASSLSFGALTSGNTIYF. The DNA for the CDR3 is TGTGCCAGCAGTTTATCGTTCGGCGCCCTCACCTCTGGAAACACCATATATTTT.

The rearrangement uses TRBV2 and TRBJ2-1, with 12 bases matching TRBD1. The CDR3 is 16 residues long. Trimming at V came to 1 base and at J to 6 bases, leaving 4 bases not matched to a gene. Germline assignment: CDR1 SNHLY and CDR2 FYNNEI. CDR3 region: CASSEVGTGGINEQFF. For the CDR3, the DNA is TGTGCCAGCAGTGAAGTTGGGACAGGGGGCATCAATGAGCAGTTCTTC.

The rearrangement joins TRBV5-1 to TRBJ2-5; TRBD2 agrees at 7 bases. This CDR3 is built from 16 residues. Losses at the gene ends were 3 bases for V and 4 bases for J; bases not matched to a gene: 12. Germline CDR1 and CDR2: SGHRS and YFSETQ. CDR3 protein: CASSYGGLGGGETQYF. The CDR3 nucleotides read TGCGCCAGCAGCTATGGAGGATTAGGCGGGGGAGAGACCCAGTACTTC.

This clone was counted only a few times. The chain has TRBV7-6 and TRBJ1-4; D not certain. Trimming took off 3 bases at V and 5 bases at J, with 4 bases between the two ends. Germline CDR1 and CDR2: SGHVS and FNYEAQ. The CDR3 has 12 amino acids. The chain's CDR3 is CASSFGNEKLFF. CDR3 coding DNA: TGTGCCAGCAGCTTTGGAAATGAAAAACTGTTTTTT.

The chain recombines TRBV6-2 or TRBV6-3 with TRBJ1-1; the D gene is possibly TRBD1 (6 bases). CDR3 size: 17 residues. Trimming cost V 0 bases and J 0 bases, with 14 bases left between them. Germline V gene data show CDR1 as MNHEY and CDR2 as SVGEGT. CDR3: CASSYSGARNMNTEAFF. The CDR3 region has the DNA TGTGCCAGCAGTTACTCGGGGGCCAGAAATATGAACACTGAAGCTTTCTTT.

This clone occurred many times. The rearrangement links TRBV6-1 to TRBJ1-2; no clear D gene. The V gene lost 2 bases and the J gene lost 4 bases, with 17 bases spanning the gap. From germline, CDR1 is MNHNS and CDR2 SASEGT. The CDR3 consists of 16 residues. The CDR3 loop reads CASSERRGGHAYGYTF. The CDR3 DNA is TGTGCCAGCAGTGAAAGACGCGGAGGGCACGCCTATGGCTACACCTTC.

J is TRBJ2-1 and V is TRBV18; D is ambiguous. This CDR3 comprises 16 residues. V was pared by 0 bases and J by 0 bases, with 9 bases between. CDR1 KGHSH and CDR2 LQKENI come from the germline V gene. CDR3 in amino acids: CASSPPGRSSYNEQFF. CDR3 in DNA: TGTGCCAGCTCACCACCGGGCAGGAGCTCCTACAATGAGCAGTTCTTC. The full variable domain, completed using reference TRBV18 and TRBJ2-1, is NAGVMQNPRHLVRRRGQEARLRCSPMKGHSHVYWYRQLPEEGLKFMVYLQKENIIDESGMPKERFSAEFPKEGPSILRIQQVVRGDSAAYFCASSPPGRSSYNEQFFGPGTRLTVL.

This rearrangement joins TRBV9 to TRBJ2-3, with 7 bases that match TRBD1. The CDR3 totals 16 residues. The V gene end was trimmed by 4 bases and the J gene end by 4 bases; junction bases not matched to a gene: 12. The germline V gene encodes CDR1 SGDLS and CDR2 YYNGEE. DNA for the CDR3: TGTGCCAGCAGCCCCCGACAGGGAATGGCCCCAGATACGCAGTATTTT. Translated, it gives CASSPRQGMAPDTQYF.

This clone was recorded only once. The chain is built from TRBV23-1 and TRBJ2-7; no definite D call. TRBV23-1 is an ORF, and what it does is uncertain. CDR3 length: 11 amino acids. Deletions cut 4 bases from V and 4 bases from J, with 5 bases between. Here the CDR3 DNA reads TGCGCCAGCAGTCTCTCGTACGAGCAGTACGTC. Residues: CASSLSYEQYV.

The CDR3 region has the DNA TGTGCCAGCAGTGAAGAGGGACACTATGGCTACACCTTC. Protein sequence: CASSEEGHYGYTF. The chain is built from TRBV6-1 and TRBJ1-2; a possible D gene is TRBD1 (5 bases). The V end lost 1 base, the J end lost 3 bases, and 6 bases lay between the germline ends. CDR3 size: 13 residues. Germline CDR1 and CDR2: MNHNS and SASEGT.

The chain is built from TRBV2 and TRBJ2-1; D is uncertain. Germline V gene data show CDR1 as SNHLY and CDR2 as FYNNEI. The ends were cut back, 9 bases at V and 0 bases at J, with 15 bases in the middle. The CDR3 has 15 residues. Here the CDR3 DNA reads TGTGCCAGTCGGAACGAACGGAACTCCTACAATGAGCAGTTCTTC. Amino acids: CASRNERNSYNEQFF.

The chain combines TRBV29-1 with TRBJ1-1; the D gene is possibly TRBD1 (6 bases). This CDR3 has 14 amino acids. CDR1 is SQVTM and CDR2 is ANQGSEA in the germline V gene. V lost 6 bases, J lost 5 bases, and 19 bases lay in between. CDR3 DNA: TGCAGCGTACAAGAACAGGGTCGGGGGACTGAAGCTTTCTTT. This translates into CSVQEQGRGTEAFF.

The CDR3 DNA sequence: TGTGCCAGCAGCTTTTCTATAGGATCCTTCATAAATGAGCAGTTCTTC. Its protein is CASSFSIGSFINEQFF. The J gene is TRBJ2-1, the V gene TRBV7-6; D is ambiguous. The germline CDR1 and CDR2 sequences are SGHVS and FNYEAQ. Trimming removed 3 bases at V and 7 bases at J, with 19 bases between. This CDR3 is built from 16 residues. The variable domain in full, completed from reference TRBV7-6 and TRBJ2-1, reads GAGVSQSPRYKVTKRGQDVALRCDPISGHVSLYWYRQALGQGPEFLTYFNYEAQQDKSGLPNDRFSAERPEGSISTLTIQRTEQRDSAMYRCASSFSIGSFINEQFFGPGTRLTVL.

The CDR3 DNA reads as TGTGCCAGCAGCCCCGGCAGTAACCGTGAAAAACTGTTTTTT. This encodes CASSPGSNREKLFF. The rearrangement joins TRBV3-1 (or the pseudogene TRBV3-2) to TRBJ1-4; no firm D call. The CDR3 sequence is 14 residues long. The ends were cut back, 4 bases at V and 7 bases at J, with 13 bases in the middle. The V gene's germline CDR1 is LGHDT and CDR2 YNNKEL (reference sequence).

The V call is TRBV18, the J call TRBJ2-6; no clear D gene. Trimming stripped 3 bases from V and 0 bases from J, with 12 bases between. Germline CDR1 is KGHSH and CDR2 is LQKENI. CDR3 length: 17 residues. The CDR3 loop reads CASSPGPRSSGANVLTF. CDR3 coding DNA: TGTGCCAGCTCACCTGGCCCCAGGAGCTCTGGGGCCAACGTCCTGACTTTC.

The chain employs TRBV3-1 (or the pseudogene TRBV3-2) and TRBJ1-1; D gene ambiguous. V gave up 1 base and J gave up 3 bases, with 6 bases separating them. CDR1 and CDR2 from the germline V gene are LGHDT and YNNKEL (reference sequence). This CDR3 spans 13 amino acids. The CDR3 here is CASSQVSYTEAFF. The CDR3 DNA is TGTGCCAGCAGCCAAGTCAGTTACACTGAAGCTTTCTTT.

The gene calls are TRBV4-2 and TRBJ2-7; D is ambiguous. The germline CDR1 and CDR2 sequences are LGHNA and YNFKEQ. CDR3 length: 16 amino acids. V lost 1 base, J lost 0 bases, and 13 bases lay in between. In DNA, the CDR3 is TGTGCCAGCAGCCAAGTTAAGGCCTACAGCTCCTACGAGCAGTACTTC. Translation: CASSQVKAYSSYEQYF.

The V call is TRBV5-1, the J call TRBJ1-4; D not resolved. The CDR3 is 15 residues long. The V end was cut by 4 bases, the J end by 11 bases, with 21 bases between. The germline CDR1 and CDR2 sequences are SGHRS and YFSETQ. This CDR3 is CASSPDPPPTAKLFF. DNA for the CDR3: TGCGCCAGCAGCCCTGACCCGCCCCCCACGGCCAAACTGTTTTTT.

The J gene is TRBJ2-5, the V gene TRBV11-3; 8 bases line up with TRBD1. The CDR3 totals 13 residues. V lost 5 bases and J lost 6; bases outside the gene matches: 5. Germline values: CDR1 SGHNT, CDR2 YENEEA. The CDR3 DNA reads TGTGCCAGCAGCGGACAGGGTATGAAGACCCAGTACTTC. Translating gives CASSGQGMKTQYF.

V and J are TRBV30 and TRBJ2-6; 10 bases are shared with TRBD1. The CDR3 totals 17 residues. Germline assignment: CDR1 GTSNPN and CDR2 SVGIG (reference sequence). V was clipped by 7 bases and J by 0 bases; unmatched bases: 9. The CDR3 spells CAFQTRDRGSGANVLTF. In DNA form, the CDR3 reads TGTGCCTTCCAGACTAGGGACAGGGGCTCTGGGGCCAACGTCCTGACTTTC.

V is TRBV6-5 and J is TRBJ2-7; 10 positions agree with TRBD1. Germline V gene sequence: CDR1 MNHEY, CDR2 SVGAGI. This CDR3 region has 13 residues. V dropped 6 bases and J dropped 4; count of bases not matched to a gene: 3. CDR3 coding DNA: TGTGCCAGCAGGCGGGACAGGGGTTACGAGCAGTACTTC. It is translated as CASRRDRGYEQYF.

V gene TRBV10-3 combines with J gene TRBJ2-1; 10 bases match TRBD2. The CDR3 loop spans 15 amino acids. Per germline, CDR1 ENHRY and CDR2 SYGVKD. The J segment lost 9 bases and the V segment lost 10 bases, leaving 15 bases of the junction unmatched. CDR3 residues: CASHSHSGGDSEQFF. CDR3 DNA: TGTGCCAGCCACAGCCACAGCGGGGGGGACAGTGAGCAGTTCTTC.

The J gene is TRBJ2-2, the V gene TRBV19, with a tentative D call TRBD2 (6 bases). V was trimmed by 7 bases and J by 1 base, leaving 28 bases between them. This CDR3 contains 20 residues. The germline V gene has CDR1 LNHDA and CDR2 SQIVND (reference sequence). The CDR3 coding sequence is TGTGCCAGTAACATCTGGTCGGGGGACGTTGACTTCGGGAACACCGGGGAGCTGTTTTTT. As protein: CASNIWSGDVDFGNTGELFF.

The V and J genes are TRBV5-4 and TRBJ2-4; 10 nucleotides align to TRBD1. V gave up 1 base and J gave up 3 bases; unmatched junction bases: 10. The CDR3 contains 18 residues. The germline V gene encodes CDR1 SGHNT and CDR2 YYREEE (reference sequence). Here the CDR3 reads CASSLSPTGGGGKNIQYF. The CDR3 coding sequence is TGTGCCAGCAGCTTGTCACCGACAGGGGGCGGTGGCAAAAACATTCAGTACTTC.